This T cell receptor (beta chain) was profiled in a study of monozygotic twins with inflammatory bowel disease. Points from the study as a whole: Those with IBD had lower TCRbeta diversity (inverse Simpson) than their healthy co-twins did.

Eight separate reactions per sample yielded the cDNA. The UMIs carried a 6-nucleotide sample barcode, and they were added by template switching. TCRdb reanalyzed the 5' RACE reads, giving one entry per CDR3 protein sequence and no DNA. This sample's table has under 200,000 distinct CDR3 sequences. On this clonotype itself: Its antigen is not identified.

One blood sample of 2 to 2.5 ml was taken from each donor. The CDR3 length is 17 residues. CDR1 and CDR2 from the germline V gene are ENHRY and SYGVKD. The sequenced sample was blood. The V and J genes are TRBV10-3 and TRBJ2-6; TCRdb reports TRBD1, a call that lacks DNA to check it against. This TCR was sampled from a human donor with ulcerative colitis or Crohn's disease, or a healthy co-twin of an affected twin (not recorded which). CDR3 in amino acids: CAISQGDRGRGANVLTF.